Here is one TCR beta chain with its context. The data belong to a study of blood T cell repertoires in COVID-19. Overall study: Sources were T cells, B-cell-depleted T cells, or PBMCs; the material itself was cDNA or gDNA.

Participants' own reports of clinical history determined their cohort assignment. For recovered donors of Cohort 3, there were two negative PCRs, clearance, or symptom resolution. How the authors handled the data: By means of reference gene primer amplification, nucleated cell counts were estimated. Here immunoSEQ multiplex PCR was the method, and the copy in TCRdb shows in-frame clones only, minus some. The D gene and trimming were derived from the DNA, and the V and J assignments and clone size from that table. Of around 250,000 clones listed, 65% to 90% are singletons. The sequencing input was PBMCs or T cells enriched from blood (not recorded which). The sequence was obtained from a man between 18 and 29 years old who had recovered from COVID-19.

This CDR3 is CSASWDRFIQYF. Here the CDR3 DNA reads TGCAGTGCTAGTTGGGACAGATTTATTCAGTACTTC. The chain couples TRBV20-1 to TRBJ2-4, with 7 nucleotides matching TRBD1. V gave up 3 bases and J gave up 10 bases; unmatched junction bases: 6. The CDR3 has 12 residues. Germline CDR1 reads DFQATT; CDR2 reads SNEGSKA (reference sequence).